The 25 T cell receptor beta chains given below trace back to one sample, sequenced in a study of CD8+ T cells in alopecia areata. Once RNA had been extracted, it was reverse transcribed into cDNA to act as the sequencing template. This table comes from immunoSEQ multiplex PCR, and its TCRdb copy is limited to in-frame clones, with some not included. Among approximately 150,000 clones, about three fifths were seen once, and the ten largest hold about 4.9%. Source material: CD4+ T cells sorted from blood. Every receptor here comes from a human donor in good health.

The chain employs TRBV30 and TRBJ1-5; 10 bases match TRBD1. Losses at the gene ends were 5 bases for V and 7 bases for J; bases not matched to a gene: 2. CDR1 and CDR2 (germline): GTSNPN, SVGIG (reference sequence). The CDR3 spans 12 residues. The CDR3: CAWGTGVQPQHF. The CDR3 DNA reads TGTGCCTGGGGGACAGGGGTGCAGCCCCAGCATTTT.

This sequence joins TRBV6-5 and TRBJ2-7, with 8 bases lining up with TRBD2. V shed 8 bases and J 4 bases; nucleotides not matched to a gene: 10. The CDR3 has 14 residues. CDR1 and CDR2 (germline): MNHEY, SVGAGI. The CDR3: CASGNGRAGYEQYF. CDR3 in DNA: TGTGCCAGCGGGAACGGGAGGGCCGGGTACGAGCAGTACTTC.

The chain joins TRBV30 to TRBJ1-2; D not resolved. The CDR3 sequence is 10 residues long. CDR1 is GTSNPN and CDR2 is SVGIG in the germline V gene (reference sequence). Trimming pared 7 bases from V and 4 bases from J, leaving 7 bases between. CDR3: CAYDLYGYTF. The CDR3 bases are TGTGCCTATGACCTCTATGGCTACACCTTC.

The CDR3 here is CSVRLILAQETQYF. The CDR3 nucleotides are TGCAGCGTGCGACTAATTCTGGCGCAAGAGACCCAGTACTTC. The chain couples TRBV29-1 to TRBJ2-5; perhaps TRBD2 as D (5 bases). V was clipped by 6 bases and J by 2 bases, with 16 bases between them. The CDR3 length is 14 residues. Germline CDR1 reads SQVTM; CDR2 reads ANQGSEA. The whole variable domain, filled in from reference TRBV29-1 and TRBJ2-5, reads SAVISQKPSRDICQRGTSLTIQCQVDSQVTMMFWYRQQPGQSLTLIATANQGSEATYESGFVIDKFPISRPNLTFSTLTVSNMSPEDSSIYLCSVRLILAQETQYFGPGTRLLVL.

This clone occurred a few times. The gene calls are TRBV19 and TRBJ2-1, with TRBD1 matching 7 bases. Germline V gene data show CDR1 as LNHDA and CDR2 as SQIVND (reference sequence). J was trimmed by 8 bases and V by 4 bases; bases with no gene match: 8. The CDR3 extends over 14 amino acids. The CDR3: CASSTDRTGYEQFF. CDR3 sequence (DNA): TGTGCCAGTAGTACGGACAGGACCGGGTATGAGCAGTTCTTC. The full variable domain, its missing parts supplied by reference TRBV19 and TRBJ2-1, is DGGITQSPKYLFRKEGQNVTLSCEQNLNHDAMYWYRQDPGQGLRLIYYSQIVNDFQKGDIAEGYSVSREKKESFPLTVTSAQKNPTAFYLCASSTDRTGYEQFFGPGTRLTVL.

The chain employs TRBV28 and TRBJ2-5; 8 nucleotides line up with TRBD1. Germline V gives CDR1 MDHEN, CDR2 SYDVKM. V lost 9 bases, J lost 3 bases, and 6 bases stayed unmatched. The CDR3 has 13 residues. The CDR3 spells CASLDRDKETQYF. The CDR3, as DNA: TGTGCCAGTTTGGACAGGGATAAAGAGACCCAGTACTTC.

This clone occurred a few times. The CDR3 region has the DNA TGCGCCAGCAACCCACTAGCGGGCAATGAGCAGTTCTTC. Translating gives CASNPLAGNEQFF. This chain links TRBV5-1 with TRBJ2-1, with 9 bases matching TRBD2. Germline V gene lookup returns CDR1 SGHRS and CDR2 YFSETQ. The V gene end was trimmed by 6 bases and the J gene end by 6 bases; junction bases not matched to a gene: 4. The CDR3 runs 13 residues.

Here the CDR3 DNA reads TGCGCCAGCAGCCAAGCCCCCGGGGGAGAGACCCAGTACTTC. Translating gives CASSQAPGGETQYF. The V gene is TRBV4-1, the J gene TRBJ2-5; D may be TRBD2 (6 bases). The germline V gene encodes CDR1 MGHRA and CDR2 YSYEKL. The V end lost 1 base, the J end lost 4 bases, and 10 bases lay between the germline ends. The CDR3 is 14 residues long.

The chain joins TRBV5-4 to TRBJ1-1, with D unresolved. This CDR3 comprises 14 residues. Germline assignment: CDR1 SGHNT and CDR2 YYREEE (reference sequence). V lost 4 bases to trimming and J lost 1 base, with 11 bases between them. The DNA for the CDR3 is TGTGCCAGCAGCAGAGGCGCAGAGAACACTGAAGCTTTCTTT. It yields the protein CASSRGAENTEAFF.

The genes are TRBV2 and TRBJ1-5, with 7 nucleotides matching TRBD1. Trimming removed 4 bases from V and 4 bases from J; junction bases left unmatched: 7. The germline CDR1 and CDR2 sequences are SNHLY and FYNNEI. This CDR3 spans 15 amino acids. The CDR3 nucleotides read TGTGCCAGCAGTGTCGGACAGGACGGAAATCAGCCCCAGCATTTT. Translation: CASSVGQDGNQPQHF.

There are a few counts of this clone. The V call is TRBV6-5, the J call TRBJ2-3; possible D gene TRBD2, 5 bases. With 6 bases removed from V and 3 bases from J, the gap between germline ends came to 13 bases. CDR3 length equals 14 residues. Germline lookup yields CDR1 MNHEY and CDR2 SVGAGI. CDR3 DNA: TGTGCCAGCAGACCCGAGGGCAAAACAGATACGCAGTATTTT. Its protein is CASRPEGKTDTQYF.

The chain uses TRBV9 and TRBJ2-1; 11 bases align to TRBD1. The germline V gene encodes CDR1 SGDLS and CDR2 YYNGEE. The CDR3 runs 15 residues. Trimming cost V 3 bases and J 7 bases; bases outside gene matches: 6. CDR3 coding DNA: TGTGCCAGCAGCGAAAGGGACAGGGGGTGGAATGAGCAGTTCTTC. This gives the protein CASSERDRGWNEQFF.

This chain links TRBV15 with TRBJ2-3; 8 bases align to TRBD1. Germline CDR1 LNHNV, CDR2 YYDKDF (reference sequence). The trim removed 3 bases at V and 4 bases at J, leaving 15 bases unmatched. CDR3 length: 18 amino acids. The CDR3 loop is CATSSRRRTGRVADTQYF. In nucleotides, the CDR3 is TGTGCCACCAGCAGCCGTCGGAGGACAGGGAGAGTCGCAGATACGCAGTATTTT.

The chain links TRBV7-9 to TRBJ2-3, with 13 positions matching TRBD2. This CDR3 is 14 amino acids long. The germline V gene encodes CDR1 SEHNR and CDR2 FQNEAQ (reference sequence). J gave up 4 bases and V 10 bases, and 5 bases lay outside the gene matches. In DNA, the CDR3 is TGTGCCACCGGACTAGCGGGAGAGGCAGATACGCAGTATTTT. It specifies CATGLAGEADTQYF. Looking up the rest from reference TRBV7-9 and TRBJ2-3 gives the full variable domain: DTGVSQNPRHKITKRGQNVTFRCDPISEHNRLYWYRQTLGQGPEFLTYFQNEAQLEKSRLLSDRFSAERPKGSFSTLEIQRTEQGDSAMYLCATGLAGEADTQYFGPGTRLTVL.

The rearrangement joins TRBV28 to TRBJ2-1; D is unclear. Trimming stripped 3 bases from V and 12 bases from J, with 9 bases between. Germline-derived CDR1 and CDR2 are MDHEN and SYDVKM. This CDR3 comprises 11 residues. The CDR3 loop is CASSLGFGQFF. The CDR3 bases are TGTGCCAGCAGTTTGGGTTTCGGGCAGTTCTTC.

The chain recombines TRBV5-1 with TRBJ2-4, with TRBD2 as a possible D gene (6 bases). The CDR3 covers 14 residues. V lost 4 bases, J lost 7 bases, and 15 bases lay in between. CDR1 and CDR2 (germline): SGHRS, YFSETQ. CDR3 DNA: TGCGCCAGCAGCCCTGGCGGGATGCGGAACATTCAGTACTTC. Amino acid sequence: CASSPGGMRNIQYF.

The chain joins TRBV6-6 to TRBJ2-6, with D uncertain. This CDR3 comprises 15 residues. The ends were cut back, 5 bases at V and 0 bases at J, with 8 bases in the middle. Germline values: CDR1 MNHNY, CDR2 SVGAGI (reference sequence). CDR3 region: CASSPIGSGANVLTF. The CDR3 DNA reads TGTGCCAGCAGTCCCATCGGCTCTGGGGCCAACGTCCTGACTTTC.

The V and J genes are TRBV7-2 and TRBJ2-3; D is perhaps TRBD1 (6 bases). The V and J ends lost 7 bases and 8 bases respectively, with 16 bases between them. Germline-derived CDR1 and CDR2 are SGHTA and FQGNSA. The CDR3 has 13 residues. DNA for the CDR3: TGTGCCAGCACCCCACAGGGTGGGGCTACGCAGTATTTT. Its protein is CASTPQGGATQYF.

The chain uses TRBV29-1 and TRBJ2-1; the match to TRBD2 covers 13 bases. The CDR3 has 15 amino acids. CDR1 is SQVTM and CDR2 is ANQGSEA in the germline V gene. J was trimmed by 2 bases and V by 6 bases; bases with no gene match: 4. Written as DNA, the CDR3 is TGCAGCGTCGCGGGACTAGCGGGACCCTACAATGAGCAGTTCTTC. It is translated as CSVAGLAGPYNEQFF.

V gene TRBV29-1 combines with J gene TRBJ1-1, with 9 bases aligning to TRBD1. This CDR3 comprises 15 residues. Germline trimming cut 8 bases from V and 1 base from J; bases unmatched to any gene: 11. In germline, CDR1 is SQVTM, CDR2 ANQGSEA. The CDR3 protein is CSSFPWGQGNTEAFF. The DNA for the CDR3 is TGCAGCTCCTTCCCGTGGGGACAGGGGAACACTGAAGCTTTCTTT.

The rearrangement uses TRBV6-5 and TRBJ2-7; 9 bases align to TRBD2. V trimming: 10 bases; J trimming: 6 bases; junction bases outside the gene matches: 10. This CDR3 spans 13 amino acids. CDR1 is MNHEY and CDR2 is SVGAGI in the germline V gene. As DNA, the CDR3 is TGTGCCACCAGGGCTAGCGGGACCACCGAGCAGTACTTC. The encoded protein is CATRASGTTEQYF.

This clone has only a few counts. The chain is built from TRBV14 and TRBJ2-5; TRBD2 might be the D (5 bases). Trimming shortened V by 6 bases and J by 0 bases, and 14 bases separated the two germline ends. Germline CDR1 and CDR2: SGHDN and FVKESK. The CDR3 spans 15 residues. Here the CDR3 reads CASRWSGSYQETQYF. In nucleotides, the CDR3 is TGTGCCAGCAGGTGGAGCGGCTCGTACCAAGAGACCCAGTACTTC.

This chain uses TRBV12-5 with TRBJ2-6, with 8 bases aligning to TRBD1. Germline-derived CDR1 and CDR2 are LGHNT and FRNRAP. Germline trimming cut 6 bases from V and 2 bases from J; bases unmatched to any gene: 6. The CDR3 consists of 16 residues. CDR3 sequence reads: CASGLGQGAGANVLTF. The CDR3 DNA reads TGTGCTAGTGGATTAGGACAGGGTGCTGGGGCCAACGTCCTGACTTTC.

The V gene is TRBV6-5, the J gene TRBJ2-5, with 9 bases identical to TRBD1. Germline loops: CDR1 MNHEY, CDR2 SVGAGI. V lost 6 bases and J lost 6; bases outside the gene matches: 8. The CDR3 is made up of 14 amino acids. For the CDR3, the DNA is TGTGCCAGCAGCCCCGGGACAGGGCTTCAGACCCAGTACTTC. Amino acids: CASSPGTGLQTQYF.

The J gene is TRBJ1-2, the V gene TRBV30; D uncertain. Germline-derived CDR1 and CDR2 are GTSNPN and SVGIG (reference sequence). CDR3 length: 15 amino acids. V lost 1 base to trimming and J lost 3 bases, with 15 bases between them. This chain's CDR3 is CAWSAYPRTDYGYTF. CDR3 bases: TGTGCCTGGAGTGCCTACCCAAGGACGGACTATGGCTACACCTTC.